One T cell receptor (beta chain) is described in this entry. What it binds is not known. A much larger clone sits a single nucleotide away, making a read error possible. This sample is part of a study of molecular identifiers for immune sequencing clone quantification. Study-level information: Split five ways in replicates, RNA from approximately 20,000 or 98,000 naive CD8 cells had four portions sequenced.

Study conclusions and caveats: Barcode-sharing identical TCR molecules could underestimate highly expanded clone sizes. Spiked-in Jurkat TCR RNA corresponding to one cell was reported as detectable against approximately 1 million naive cells. Clones above 20 RNA copies held over 97% of effector molecules, under 1% in naive cells.

From the PCR reads, TCRdb called clonotypes with MiXCR, one entry per CDR3 protein. The data contain about 640,000 distinct CDR3 sequences, 15% to 20% of them singletons. V was pared by 2 bases and J by 4 bases, with 8 bases between. The germline V gene has CDR1 SGHDN and CDR2 FVKESK. This CDR3 comprises 14 residues. This receptor was obtained from a human donor in good health. Some libraries in this study had Jurkat cell RNA spiked in. The sequencing sample was made of naive CD8+ T cells from blood, with Jurkat cell RNA spiked in. As for subset: FACS-sorted CD8+CD4-CCR7+CD45RA+ naive T cells. The V call is TRBV14, the J call TRBJ2-2, with TRBD2 as a possible D gene (5 bases). This CDR3 is CASSQYGGTGELFF. The CDR3 DNA follows: TGTGCCAGCAGCCAATACGGAGGCACCGGGGAGCTGTTTTTT.